The 25 T cell receptor beta chains in this list originate from one sample, sequenced in a study of blood T cell repertoires in COVID-19. Sequencing used immunoSEQ multiplex PCR; TCRdb keeps in-frame clones, though not all of them. This sample has about 230,000 clones, with under 90% found just once. Input material: PBMCs or T cells enriched from blood (not recorded which). All receptors derive from a woman in her 30s with acute COVID-19.

This rearrangement joins TRBV30 to TRBJ2-1, with D tentatively TRBD2 (5 bases). Trimming removed 5 bases at V and 0 bases at J, with 8 bases between. The CDR3 sequence is 13 residues long. Germline lookup yields CDR1 GTSNPN and CDR2 SVGIG (reference sequence). The CDR3 DNA reads TGTGCCTGGGAAGGGAGCTCCTACAATGAGCAGTTCTTC. This translates into CAWEGSSYNEQFF.

This sequence joins TRBV5-1 and TRBJ2-1; 9 nucleotides agree with TRBD2. The germline V gene has CDR1 SGHRS and CDR2 YFSETQ. Unmatched junction bases numbered 16, after V lost 3 bases and J lost 9 bases. The CDR3 is 17 residues long. The CDR3: CASSSRLRAGGQGEQFF. The CDR3 region has the DNA TGCGCCAGCAGCTCCCGCCTTAGGGCGGGGGGGCAGGGTGAGCAGTTCTTC. The full variable domain, its missing parts supplied by reference TRBV5-1 and TRBJ2-1, is KAGVTQTPRYLIKTRGQQVTLSCSPISGHRSVSWYQQTPGQGLQFLFEYFSETQRNKGNFPGRFSGRQFSNSRSEMNVSTLELGDSALYLCASSSRLRAGGQGEQFFGPGTRLTVL.

V usage is TRBV4-1 and J usage is TRBJ1-4; weak D call: TRBD1 (5 bases). This CDR3 spans 14 amino acids. Looked up from germline, CDR1 is MGHRA and CDR2 is YSYEKL. Trimming cost V 6 bases and J 0 bases, with 8 bases left between them. This CDR3 is CASSPTATNEKLFF. CDR3 coding DNA: TGCGCCAGCAGTCCGACAGCAACTAATGAAAAACTGTTTTTT.

The genes are TRBV27 and TRBJ1-5; D uncertain. Germline V lookup: CDR1 MNHEY, CDR2 SMNVEV (reference sequence). Deletions cut 1 base from V and 1 base from J, with 14 bases between. This CDR3 contains 17 residues. The CDR3 spells CASSLLPPLGSNQPQHF. The CDR3 DNA reads TGTGCCAGCAGTTTATTACCTCCTCTAGGCAGCAATCAGCCCCAGCATTTT.

The rearrangement uses TRBV13 and TRBJ1-2; 7 nucleotides match TRBD1. The CDR3 runs to 15 residues. CDR1 and CDR2 from the germline V gene are PRHDT and FYEKMQ (reference sequence). Germline trimming cut 0 bases from V and 8 bases from J; bases unmatched to any gene: 9. CDR3 in amino acids: CASSLGRQGRGGYTF. The CDR3 DNA is TGTGCCAGCAGCTTAGGGCGACAGGGCCGAGGAGGCTACACCTTC.

The gene calls are TRBV7-9 and TRBJ1-2, with TRBD1 matching 9 bases. Germline V gene lookup returns CDR1 SEHNR and CDR2 FQNEAQ (reference sequence). V lost 1 base to trimming and J lost 5 bases; unmatched junction nucleotides: 2. This CDR3 has 14 amino acids. CDR3 in amino acids: CASSLVGTGYGYTF. In DNA form, the CDR3 reads TGTGCCAGCAGCTTAGTCGGGACAGGGTATGGCTACACCTTC.

For the CDR3, the DNA is TGTGCCAGCAGGAAGACAGGGGGCAATCAGCCCCAGCATTTT. Protein: CASRKTGGNQPQHF. The V call is TRBV2, the J call TRBJ1-5; 8 bases are shared with TRBD1. The CDR3 is 14 amino acids. Germline CDR1 SNHLY, CDR2 FYNNEI. V lost 6 bases, J lost 2 bases, and 3 bases stayed unmatched.

This chain uses TRBV9 with TRBJ1-2, with TRBD1 matching 7 bases. Germline CDR1 and CDR2: SGDLS and YYNGEE. V lost 3 bases and J lost 4; bases outside the gene matches: 9. The CDR3 totals 15 residues. DNA for the CDR3: TGTGCCAGCAGCGCCGGGACAGCCGGACTCTATGGCTACACCTTC. Amino acid sequence: CASSAGTAGLYGYTF.

This clone was seen only a few times. The chain has TRBV30 and TRBJ1-2, with D uncertain. The V end was cut by 0 bases, the J end by 4 bases, with 6 bases between. The CDR3 consists of 12 residues. Germline V lookup: CDR1 GTSNPN, CDR2 SVGIG (reference sequence). As DNA, the CDR3 is TGTGCCTGGAGTGTGAGAATCTATGGCTACACCTTC. Translation gives CAWSVRIYGYTF. Looking up the rest from reference TRBV30 and TRBJ1-2 gives the full variable domain: SQTIHQWPATLVQPVGSPLSLECTVEGTSNPNLYWYRQAAGRGLQLLFYSVGIGQISSEVPQNLSASRPQDRQFILSSKKLLLSDSGFYLCAWSVRIYGYTFGSGTRLTVV.

With regard to this clone: Other DNA sequences in the sample encode the same CDR3. The rearrangement joins TRBV19 to TRBJ1-3, with D possibly being TRBD1 (6 bases). The germline V and J ends were trimmed by 6 bases and 0 bases, with 9 bases remaining between them. Germline loops: CDR1 LNHDA, CDR2 SQIVND (reference sequence). This CDR3 comprises 14 residues. For the CDR3, the DNA is TGTGCCAGTAGCCCGACAGGCTCTGGAAACACCATATATTTT. Its protein product is CASSPTGSGNTIYF.

This chain joins TRBV11-3 and TRBJ2-1; possibly TRBD1 for D (6 bases). V lost 2 bases and J 5 bases, leaving 25 bases between the germline ends. From germline, CDR1 is SGHNT and CDR2 YENEEA. The CDR3 length is 19 residues. The CDR3 spells CASSLTTGFAAGVNNEQFF. The CDR3 DNA is TGTGCCAGCAGCTTAACTACAGGGTTCGCAGCAGGAGTAAACAATGAGCAGTTCTTC.

V usage is TRBV6-5 and J usage is TRBJ1-1; no definite D call. The germline V gene has CDR1 MNHEY and CDR2 SVGAGI. The ends were cut back, 6 bases at V and 6 bases at J, with 17 bases in the middle. CDR3 length: 14 residues. The CDR3 bases are TGTGCCAGCAGAACTTCGCCGGGAGGGCCTGAAGCTTTCTTT. It specifies CASRTSPGGPEAFF.

The chain uses TRBV5-6 and TRBJ1-5; TRBD1 aligns across 7 bases. The CDR3 covers 13 residues. Germline lookup yields CDR1 SGHDT and CDR2 YYEEEE. Germline trimming cut 2 bases from V and 5 bases from J; bases unmatched to any gene: 1. CDR3 DNA sequence: TGTGCCAGCAGCTTTACAGGGGATCAGCCCCAGCATTTT. This codes for CASSFTGDQPQHF.

The V and J genes are TRBV2 and TRBJ1-1, with unresolved D. V shed 4 bases and J shed 0 bases, with 15 bases lying between them. CDR3 length: 16 amino acids. Germline V CDR1 and CDR2: SNHLY, FYNNEI. DNA of the CDR3: TGTGCCAGCAGTGCAGGTTATGGCCTAATGAACACTGAAGCTTTCTTT. Its translation: CASSAGYGLMNTEAFF.

The rearrangement uses TRBV25-1 and TRBJ2-1, with 7 bases identical to TRBD1. The CDR3 extends over 14 amino acids. CDR1 and CDR2 from the germline V gene are MGHDK and SYGVNS. V was pared by 4 bases and J by 4 bases, with 4 bases of the junction left unmatched. The CDR3 nucleotides read TGTGCCAGCAGTGTGGGACAGCAGTACAATGAGCAGTTCTTC. This encodes CASSVGQQYNEQFF.

This rearrangement joins TRBV6-2 or TRBV6-3 to TRBJ2-1, with 12 bases matching TRBD2. The CDR3 loop spans 17 amino acids. Germline assignment: CDR1 MNHEY and CDR2 SVGEGT. V dropped 4 bases and J dropped 7; count of bases not matched to a gene: 11. The CDR3 DNA sequence: TGTGCCAGCAGTTCCTTTCCGACTAGCGGGGGTGGGAATGAGCAGTTCTTC. Translation gives CASSSFPTSGGGNEQFF.

The rearrangement uses TRBV13 and TRBJ1-6; weak D call: TRBD1 (6 bases). V was trimmed by 5 bases and J by 15 bases, leaving 20 bases between them. CDR1 and CDR2 (germline): PRHDT, FYEKMQ (reference sequence). The CDR3 has 14 residues. The CDR3 loop reads CASSTYTGPGRLHF. CDR3 coding DNA: TGTGCCAGCAGCACCTACACAGGGCCTGGTCGCCTCCACTTT.

This chain uses TRBV3-1 (or the pseudogene TRBV3-2) with TRBJ2-1, with TRBD2 as a possible D gene (5 bases). Trimming cost V 1 base and J 2 bases, with 15 bases left between them. Germline values: CDR1 LGHDT, CDR2 YNNKEL (reference sequence). The CDR3 has 17 residues. DNA for the CDR3: TGTGCCAGCAGCCAAGTGGCGGGCGCGGTACCCTACAATGAGCAGTTCTTC. Amino acid sequence: CASSQVAGAVPYNEQFF.

V is TRBV4-3 and J is TRBJ2-7; 8 bases fit TRBD1. This CDR3 spans 17 amino acids. Germline assignment: CDR1 LGHNA and CDR2 YSLEER. The V gene end was trimmed by 2 bases and the J gene end by 4 bases; junction bases not matched to a gene: 13. The chain's CDR3 is CASSQWPSGQVFYEQYF. DNA for the CDR3: TGCGCCAGCAGCCAATGGCCTTCGGGACAGGTATTTTACGAGCAGTACTTC.

The chain is built from TRBV6-5 and TRBJ2-7; D gene uncertain. Trimming stripped 5 bases from V and 2 bases from J, with 13 bases between. Per the germline V gene, CDR1 is MNHEY and CDR2 is SVGAGI. This CDR3 is 14 amino acids long. Here the CDR3 reads CASSPRRYTYEQYF. In nucleotides, the CDR3 is TGTGCCAGCAGTCCTCGCAGGTACACCTACGAGCAGTACTTC.

This clone was seen just once. The chain is built from TRBV6-4 and TRBJ1-2; TRBD1 matches at 7 bases. Losses at the gene ends were 0 bases for V and 8 bases for J; bases not matched to a gene: 3. Germline loops: CDR1 MRHNA, CDR2 SNTAGT. The CDR3 loop spans 13 amino acids. The CDR3 protein is CASSDSEGGGYTF. The CDR3 region has the DNA TGTGCCAGCAGTGACTCAGAAGGGGGCGGCTACACCTTC.

V is TRBV4-3 and J is TRBJ2-1; TRBD2 agrees at 13 bases. The CDR3 sequence is 17 residues long. The J segment lost 4 bases and the V segment lost 1 base, leaving 4 bases of the junction unmatched. Germline values: CDR1 LGHNA, CDR2 YSLEER. The CDR3 reads CASSQVPGLAGYNEQFF. The CDR3 DNA sequence: TGCGCCAGCAGCCAAGTTCCGGGACTAGCGGGGTACAATGAGCAGTTCTTC.

The CDR3 reads CASRPRLQGTLGDQPQHF. In nucleotides, the CDR3 is TGTGCCAGCAGACCAAGACTCCAGGGGACCCTTGGCGATCAGCCCCAGCATTTT. The chain links TRBV6-4 to TRBJ1-5; TRBD1 might be the D (6 bases). Germline-derived CDR1 and CDR2 are MRHNA and SNTAGT. This CDR3 has 18 residues. Trimming left V 6 bases short and J 5 bases short, with 26 bases between.

This chain connects TRBV4-2 to TRBJ2-7; D uncertain. CDR3 length: 13 amino acids. Germline assignment: CDR1 LGHNA and CDR2 YNFKEQ. The V gene lost 1 base and the J gene lost 3 bases, with 7 bases spanning the gap. CDR3 in DNA: TGTGCCAGCAGCCAAGGGCTGATCTACGAGCAGTACTTC. As protein: CASSQGLIYEQYF.

This clone was observed a single time. J is TRBJ1-5 and V is TRBV28; 9 bases agree with TRBD1. V shed 8 bases, J shed 1 base, and the junction held 15 bases outside the gene matches. The CDR3 extends over 18 amino acids. Per the germline V gene, CDR1 is MDHEN and CDR2 is SYDVKM. This CDR3 reads CASAPGTGSPLSNQPQHF. In DNA, the CDR3 is TGTGCCAGCGCCCCCGGGACAGGGTCTCCTTTGAGCAATCAGCCCCAGCATTTT.